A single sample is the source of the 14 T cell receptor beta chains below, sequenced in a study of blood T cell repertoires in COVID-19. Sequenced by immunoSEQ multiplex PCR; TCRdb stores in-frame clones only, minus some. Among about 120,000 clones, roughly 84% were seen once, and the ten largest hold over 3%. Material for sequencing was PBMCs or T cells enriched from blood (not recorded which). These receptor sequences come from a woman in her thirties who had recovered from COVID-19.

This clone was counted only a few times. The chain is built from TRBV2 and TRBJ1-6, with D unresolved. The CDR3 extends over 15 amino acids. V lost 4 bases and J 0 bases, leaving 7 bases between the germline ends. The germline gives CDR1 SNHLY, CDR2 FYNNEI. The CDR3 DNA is TGTGCCAGCAGTGGAATGAGCTCCTATAATTCACCCCTCCACTTT. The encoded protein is CASSGMSSYNSPLHF.

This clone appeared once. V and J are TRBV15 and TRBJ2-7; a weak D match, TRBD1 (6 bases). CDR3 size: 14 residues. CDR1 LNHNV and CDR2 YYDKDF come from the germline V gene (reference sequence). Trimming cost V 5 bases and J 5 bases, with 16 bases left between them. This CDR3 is CATSGDGQSDEQYF. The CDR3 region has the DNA TGTGCCACCAGCGGTGACGGACAGTCGGACGAGCAGTACTTC.

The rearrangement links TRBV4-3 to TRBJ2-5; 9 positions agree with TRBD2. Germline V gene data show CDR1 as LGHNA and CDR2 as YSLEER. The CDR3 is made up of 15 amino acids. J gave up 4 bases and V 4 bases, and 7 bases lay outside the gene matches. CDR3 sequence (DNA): TGCGCCAGCAGCCGATGGGGACTAGCATCAGAGACCCAGTACTTC. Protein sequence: CASSRWGLASETQYF.

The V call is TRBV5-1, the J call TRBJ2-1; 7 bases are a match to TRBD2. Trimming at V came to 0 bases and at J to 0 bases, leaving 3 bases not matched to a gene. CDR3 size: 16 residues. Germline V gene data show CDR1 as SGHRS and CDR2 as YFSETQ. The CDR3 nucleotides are TGCGCCAGCAGCTTGGGGGGAGGGAGCTCCTACAATGAGCAGTTCTTC. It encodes CASSLGGGSSYNEQFF.

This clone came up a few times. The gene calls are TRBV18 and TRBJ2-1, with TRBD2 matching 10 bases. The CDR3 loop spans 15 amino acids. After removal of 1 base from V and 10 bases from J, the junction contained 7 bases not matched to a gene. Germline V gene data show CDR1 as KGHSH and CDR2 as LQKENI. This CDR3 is CASSPRPSGRGEQFF. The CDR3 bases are TGTGCCAGCTCACCACGGCCTAGCGGGAGAGGGGAGCAGTTCTTC.

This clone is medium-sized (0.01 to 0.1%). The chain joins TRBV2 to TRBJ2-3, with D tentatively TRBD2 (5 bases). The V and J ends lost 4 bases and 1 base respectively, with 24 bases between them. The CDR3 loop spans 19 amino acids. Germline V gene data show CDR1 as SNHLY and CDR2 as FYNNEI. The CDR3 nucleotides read TGTGCCAGCAGTGGCTATGAGGGCCTAAGTTCCTTTGGCACAGATACGCAGTATTTT. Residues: CASSGYEGLSSFGTDTQYF.

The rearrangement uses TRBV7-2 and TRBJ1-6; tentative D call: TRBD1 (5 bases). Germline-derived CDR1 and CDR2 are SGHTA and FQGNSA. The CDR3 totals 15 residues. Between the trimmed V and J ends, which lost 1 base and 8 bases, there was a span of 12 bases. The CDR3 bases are TGTGCCAGCAGCTTAGTTGGGGCTACGGATTCACCCCTCCACTTT. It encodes CASSLVGATDSPLHF.

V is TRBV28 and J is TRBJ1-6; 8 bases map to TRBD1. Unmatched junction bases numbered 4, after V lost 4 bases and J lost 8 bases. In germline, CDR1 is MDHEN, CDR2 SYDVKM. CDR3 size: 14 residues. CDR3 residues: CASSSDRGYSPLHF. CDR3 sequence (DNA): TGTGCCAGCAGTTCAGACAGGGGTTATTCACCCCTCCACTTT. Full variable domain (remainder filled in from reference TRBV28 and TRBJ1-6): DVKVTQSSRYLVKRTGEKVFLECVQDMDHENMFWYRQDPGLGLRLIYFSYDVKMKEKGDIPEGYSVSREKKERFSLILESASTNQTSMYLCASSSDRGYSPLHFGNGTRLTVT.

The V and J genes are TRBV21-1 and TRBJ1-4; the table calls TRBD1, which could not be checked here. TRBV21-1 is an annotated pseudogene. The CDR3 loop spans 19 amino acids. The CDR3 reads CASSKTTSGQLPAGEKLFF. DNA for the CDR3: TGTGCCAGCAGCAAAACAACATCGGGACAGTTACCGGCGGGGGAAAAACTGTTTTTT.

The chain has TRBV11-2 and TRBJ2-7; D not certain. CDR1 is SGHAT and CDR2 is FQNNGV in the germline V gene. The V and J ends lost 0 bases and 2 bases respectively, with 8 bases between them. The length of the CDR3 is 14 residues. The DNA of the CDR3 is TGTGCCAGCAGCTTAGAGGCAGGAACCTACGAGCAGTACTTC. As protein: CASSLEAGTYEQYF.

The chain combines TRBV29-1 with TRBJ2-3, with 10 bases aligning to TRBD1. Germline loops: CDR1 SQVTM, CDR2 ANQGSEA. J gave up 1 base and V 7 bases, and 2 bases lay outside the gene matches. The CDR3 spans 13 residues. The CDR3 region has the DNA TGCAGCGCGGGACAGGGGCGCACAGATACGCAGTATTTT. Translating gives CSAGQGRTDTQYF.

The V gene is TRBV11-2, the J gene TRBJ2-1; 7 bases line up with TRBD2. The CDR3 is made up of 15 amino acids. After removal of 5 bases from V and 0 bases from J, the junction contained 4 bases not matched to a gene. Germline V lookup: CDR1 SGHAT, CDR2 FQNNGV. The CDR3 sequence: CASSREVSSYNEQFF. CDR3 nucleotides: TGTGCCAGCAGCCGGGAGGTAAGCTCCTACAATGAGCAGTTCTTC. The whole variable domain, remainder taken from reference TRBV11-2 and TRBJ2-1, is EAGVAQSPRYKIIEKRQSVAFWCNPISGHATLYWYQQILGQGPKLLIQFQNNGVVDDSQLPKDRFSAERLKGVDSTLKIQPAKLEDSAVYLCASSREVSSYNEQFFGPGTRLTVL.

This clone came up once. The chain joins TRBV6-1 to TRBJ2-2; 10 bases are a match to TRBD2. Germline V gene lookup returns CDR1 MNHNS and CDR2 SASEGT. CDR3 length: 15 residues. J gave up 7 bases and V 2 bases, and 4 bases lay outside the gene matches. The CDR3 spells CASSERLAGVGELFF. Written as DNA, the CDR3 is TGTGCCAGCAGTGAAAGGCTAGCGGGAGTCGGGGAGCTGTTTTTT.

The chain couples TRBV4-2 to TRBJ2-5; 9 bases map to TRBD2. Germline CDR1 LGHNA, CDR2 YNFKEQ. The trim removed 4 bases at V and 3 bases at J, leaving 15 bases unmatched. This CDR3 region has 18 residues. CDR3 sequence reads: CASSLRQSERGREETQYF. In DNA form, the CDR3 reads TGTGCCAGCAGCCTGCGCCAATCTGAACGCGGGAGGGAAGAGACCCAGTACTTC.